Listed below are T cell receptor beta chains from one sample, sequenced in a study of T cells in Graves' hyperthyroidism and ophthalmopathy. Each CDR3 protein gets one entry after TCRdb re-called the multiplex PCR reads with MiXCR. The data show fewer than 350,000 distinct CDR3 sequences, roughly 15% seen once. The sequenced sample consisted of blood. The receptors were gathered from a woman between 25 and 40 years old with Graves' hyperthyroidism that later progressed to Graves' ophthalmopathy. Each CDR3 is given with its conserved first and last residue.

TRBV4-2 | CASSPLFEGGPRADTQYF
TRBV7-9 | CASGGRAVTDTQYF
TRBV2 | CASSVQGEQPQHF
TRBV14 | CASSQDLQESYSNQPQHF
TRBV5-5 | CASSLARTSTDTQYF
TRBV29-1 | CSVEDLVNSTDTQYF
TRBV18 | CASSPPEGSYEQYF
TRBV30 | CAWSVRSNEQFF
TRBV19 | CASRWGENTEAFF
TRBV4-1 | CVSSQDPRAGMRAFF
TRBV3-1 | CASSQAPGLSTGELFF
TRBV2 | CASSGQGQGGETQYF
TRBV29-1 | CSVELGGRAYEQYF
TRBV2 | CASSEGSSNQPQHF
TRBV7-9 | CASSSKSESPQHF
TRBV2 | CASGFYFTPPGELFF
TRBV5-4 | CASSSTGGTRSSYNEQFF
TRBV4-3 | CASSQDLGGSRADEQFF
TRBV24-1 | CATSDPTEGRIDTQYF
TRBV7-2 | CASSIDMGQETQYF
TRBV30 | CAWSSGRNQPQHF
TRBV4-1 | CASSQDGTPGQKEKLFF